This entry describes one TCR beta chain. Its target is unknown. The entry originates in a study of shared clonotypes between healthy human individuals. This CDR3 contains 15 residues. The V and J ends lost 7 bases and 0 bases, in that order; junction bases with no gene match: 6. Germline assignment: CDR1 SQVTM and CDR2 ANQGSEA. Study-wide results and limits: Among several donors, roughly 5% of naive CD4 clonotypes were found in common. The four-donor shared clonotypes exceeded non-shared clonotypes in generation probability, with non-shared ones scoring lower.

TCRdb's table, derived via immunoSEQ multiplex PCR, lists solely in-frame clones and lacks some. This table has about 1 million clones, around four fifths appearing once. The specimen sequenced was memory CD4+ T cells sorted from blood. Specified subset: CD45RA-negative fraction. The V and J genes are TRBV29-1 and TRBJ2-3; 11 nucleotides agree with TRBD2. This TCR came from a man between 18 and 29 years old in good health. CDR3 region: CSACRTSGSTDTQYF. The DNA for the CDR3 is TGCAGCGCTTGTAGGACTAGCGGGAGCACAGATACGCAGTATTTT.